This is a list of T cell receptor beta chains from one sample in a study of blood T cell repertoires in COVID-19. Repertoires were generated with immunoSEQ multiplex PCR, while TCRdb's copy carries only in-frame clones and drops some. The repertoire holds under 350,000 clones, with roughly 88% as singletons. The sample taken for sequencing was peripheral blood. The receptors stem from a woman in her seventies with acute or convalescent COVID-19. The conserved cysteine and the conserved F or W are not part of the CDR3 here. The size of a clone is reported for some rows only, either as once, few or many, or as a class for expanded clones.

abundance: few
j_gene: TRBJ2-7
v_gene: TRBV25-1
CDR3aa: ASTPPGLSYEQY

abundance: .
j_gene: TRBJ1-5
v_gene: TRBV2
CDR3aa: ASVRGREGNQPQH

abundance: .
j_gene: TRBJ2-7
v_gene: TRBV2
CDR3aa: ASRPGTVSYEQY

abundance: .
j_gene: TRBJ1-2
v_gene: TRBV3-1/TRBV3-2
CDR3aa: ASSLGQGGYT

abundance: .
j_gene: TRBJ1-5
v_gene: TRBV5-1
CDR3aa: ASSEVGQGGSPQH

abundance: few
j_gene: TRBJ1-5
v_gene: TRBV28
CDR3aa: ASSFEESQH

abundance: .
j_gene: TRBJ1-1
v_gene: TRBV12-3/TRBV12-4
CDR3aa: ASSVMAGRGAF

abundance: once
j_gene: TRBJ2-5
v_gene: TRBV5-1
CDR3aa: ASRLDRQETQY

abundance: few
j_gene: TRBJ2-1
v_gene: TRBV27
CDR3aa: ASSLNRAGPALGNEQF

abundance: .
j_gene: TRBJ2-2
v_gene: TRBV19
CDR3aa: ASSQYRNTGELF

abundance: .
j_gene: TRBJ2-5
v_gene: TRBV6-4
CDR3aa: ASSPNRGETQY

abundance: .
j_gene: TRBJ2-3
v_gene: TRBV27
CDR3aa: ASTLTSGADTQY

abundance: .
j_gene: TRBJ2-7
v_gene: TRBV7-9
CDR3aa: ASRELAGSLEQY

abundance: .
j_gene: TRBJ1-1
v_gene: TRBV4-1
CDR3aa: ASSQERDTEAF

abundance: .
j_gene: TRBJ2-3
v_gene: TRBV4-1
CDR3aa: ASSQAGLNTDTQY

abundance: .
j_gene: TRBJ2-5
v_gene: TRBV5-1
CDR3aa: ASKAGQYQETQY

abundance: .
j_gene: TRBJ1-5
v_gene: TRBV6-5
CDR3aa: ASTQGAGQPQH

abundance: .
j_gene: TRBJ1-2
v_gene: TRBV5-6
CDR3aa: ASSLAEGAFGYT

abundance: .
j_gene: TRBJ1-1
v_gene: TRBV18
CDR3aa: ASSPSRSPNTEAF

abundance: .
j_gene: TRBJ1-2
v_gene: TRBV21-1
CDR3aa: ASSKFNLVPRGGPNYGYT

abundance: .
j_gene: TRBJ2-2
v_gene: TRBV11-2
CDR3aa: ASSFYRATGELF

abundance: once
j_gene: TRBJ1-2
v_gene: TRBV30
CDR3aa: AWDKTGVSGYT

abundance: .
j_gene: TRBJ1-4
v_gene: TRBV12-3/TRBV12-4
CDR3aa: ASSLAEGPSF

abundance: .
j_gene: TRBJ2-3
v_gene: TRBV5-6
CDR3aa: ASSPSLGTQY

abundance: .
j_gene: TRBJ2-7
v_gene: TRBV12-3/TRBV12-4
CDR3aa: ASSSRQGGEQY

abundance: .
j_gene: TRBJ2-2
v_gene: TRBV9
CDR3aa: ASSVAGLGGSNTGELF

abundance: .
j_gene: TRBJ2-7
v_gene: TRBV7-2
CDR3aa: ASSLGVYEQY

abundance: .
j_gene: TRBJ1-2
v_gene: TRBV24-1
CDR3aa: ATSDPSRQGEGNYGYT

abundance: .
j_gene: TRBJ1-6
v_gene: TRBV7-2
CDR3aa: ASSLDAGVGSPLH